The text below deals with one TCR beta chain. The target antigen is unknown. One junction end does not reproduce the germline sequence, and a read error may be involved. The CDR3 spans 15 residues. Germline V lookup: CDR1 SGHRS, CDR2 YFSETQ. The source of the sample is a study of post-analysis software for immune sequencing data. Study observations and caveats: Compared with controls, patients had more of about 5 TRBV segments, including TRBV5-6, TRBV5-1 and TRBV20-1.

cDNA libraries for TCR beta contained unique molecular identifiers. A single record per CDR3 protein comes from TCRdb applying MiXCR to the PCR reads. The table shows approximately 660,000 distinct CDR3 sequences, with more than 50% occurring only once. The rearrangement links TRBV5-1 to TRBJ2-1, with 8 bases matching TRBD2. Sequencing used blood. The source is a girl aged 2 to 10 with multiple sclerosis. This chain's CDR3 is CASSSTSGSYNERFF. The DNA of the CDR3 is TGCGCCAGCAGCTCCACTAGCGGCTCCTACAATGAGCGGTTCTTC.